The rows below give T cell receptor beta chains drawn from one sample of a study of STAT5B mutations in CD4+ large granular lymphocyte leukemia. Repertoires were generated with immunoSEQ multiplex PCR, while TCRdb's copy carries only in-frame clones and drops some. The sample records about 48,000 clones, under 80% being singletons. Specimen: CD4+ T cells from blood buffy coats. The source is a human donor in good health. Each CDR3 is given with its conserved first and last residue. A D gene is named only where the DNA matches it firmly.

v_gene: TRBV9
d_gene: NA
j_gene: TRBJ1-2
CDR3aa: CASSVGDSDYGYTF
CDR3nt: TGTGCCAGCAGCGTAGGCGACAGTGACTATGGCTACACCTTC

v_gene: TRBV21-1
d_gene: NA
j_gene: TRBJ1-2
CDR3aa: CASSTPGQGNGYTF
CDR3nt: TGTGCCAGCAGCACCCCGGGACAGGGGAATGGCTACACCTTC

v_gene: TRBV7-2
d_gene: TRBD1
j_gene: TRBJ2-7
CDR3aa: CASSPTAGQGYEQYF
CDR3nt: TGTGCCAGCAGCCCTACAGCGGGACAGGGGTACGAGCAGTACTTC

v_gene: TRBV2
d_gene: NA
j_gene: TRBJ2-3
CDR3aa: CASRARLSTDTQYF
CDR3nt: TGTGCCAGCAGAGCCCGACTCAGCACAGATACGCAGTATTTT

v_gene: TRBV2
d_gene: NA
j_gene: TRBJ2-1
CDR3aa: CASRKGDFYNEQFF
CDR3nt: TGTGCCAGCAGGAAAGGGGACTTTTACAATGAGCAGTTCTTC

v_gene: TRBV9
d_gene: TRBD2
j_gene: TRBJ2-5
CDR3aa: CASSVLGQGGETQYF
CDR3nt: TGTGCCAGCAGCGTGTTGGGGCAGGGAGGGGAGACCCAGTACTTC

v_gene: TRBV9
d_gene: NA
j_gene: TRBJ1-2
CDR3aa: CASQTGSGYGYTF
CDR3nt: TGTGCCAGTCAAACAGGGAGCGGGTATGGCTACACCTTC

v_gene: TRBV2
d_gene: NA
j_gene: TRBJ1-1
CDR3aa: CASSEQGTTNTEAFF
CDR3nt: TGTGCCAGCAGTGAACAGGGCACTACGAACACTGAAGCTTTCTTT

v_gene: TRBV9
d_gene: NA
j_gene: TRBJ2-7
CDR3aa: CASSVGIGGALGEQYF
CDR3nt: TGTGCCAGCAGCGTAGGTATCGGGGGCGCCCTAGGCGAGCAGTACTTC

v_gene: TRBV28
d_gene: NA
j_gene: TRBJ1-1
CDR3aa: CASRKDSPEAFF
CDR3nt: TGTGCCAGCAGAAAAGACAGCCCTGAAGCTTTCTTT